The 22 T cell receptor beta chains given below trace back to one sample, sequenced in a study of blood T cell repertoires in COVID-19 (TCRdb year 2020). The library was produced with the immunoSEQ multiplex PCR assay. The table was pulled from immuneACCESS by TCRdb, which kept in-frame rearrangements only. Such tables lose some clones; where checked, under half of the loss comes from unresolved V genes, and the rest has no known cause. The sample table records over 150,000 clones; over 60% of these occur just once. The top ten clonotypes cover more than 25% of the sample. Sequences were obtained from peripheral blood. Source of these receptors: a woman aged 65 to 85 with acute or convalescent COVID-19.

The CDR3 region is CASSFSGTDTQYF. The CDR3 DNA reads as TGCGCCAGCAGCTTTAGCGGCACAGATACGCAGTATTTT. The rearrangement uses TRBV5-1 and TRBJ2-3; weak D call: TRBD2 (5 bases). The ends were cut back, 2 bases at V and 1 base at J, with 5 bases in the middle. The CDR3 covers 13 residues. From germline, CDR1 is SGHRS and CDR2 YFSETQ.

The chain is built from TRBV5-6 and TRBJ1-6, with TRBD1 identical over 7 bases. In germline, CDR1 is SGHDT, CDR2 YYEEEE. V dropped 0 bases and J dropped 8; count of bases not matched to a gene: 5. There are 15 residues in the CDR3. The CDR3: CASSLEAGGHSPLHF. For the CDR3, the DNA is TGTGCCAGCAGCTTGGAGGCAGGGGGTCATTCACCCCTCCACTTT.

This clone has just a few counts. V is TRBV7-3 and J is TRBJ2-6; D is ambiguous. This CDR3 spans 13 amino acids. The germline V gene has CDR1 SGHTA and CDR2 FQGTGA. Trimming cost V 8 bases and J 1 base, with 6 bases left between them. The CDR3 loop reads CASAHSGANVLTF. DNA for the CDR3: TGTGCCAGCGCACATTCTGGGGCCAACGTCCTGACTTTC.

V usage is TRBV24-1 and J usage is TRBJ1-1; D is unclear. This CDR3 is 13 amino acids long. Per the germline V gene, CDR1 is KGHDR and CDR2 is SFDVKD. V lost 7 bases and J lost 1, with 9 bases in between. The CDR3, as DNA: TGTGCCACCAGGAAACCGGGGAACACTGAAGCTTTCTTT. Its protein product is CATRKPGNTEAFF.

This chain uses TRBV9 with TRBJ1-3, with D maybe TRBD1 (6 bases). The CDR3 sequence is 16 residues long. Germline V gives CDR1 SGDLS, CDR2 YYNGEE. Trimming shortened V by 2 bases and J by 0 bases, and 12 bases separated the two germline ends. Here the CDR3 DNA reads TGTGCCAGCAGCGTCGCCACAGGGAACTCTGGAAACACCATATATTTT. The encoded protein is CASSVATGNSGNTIYF.

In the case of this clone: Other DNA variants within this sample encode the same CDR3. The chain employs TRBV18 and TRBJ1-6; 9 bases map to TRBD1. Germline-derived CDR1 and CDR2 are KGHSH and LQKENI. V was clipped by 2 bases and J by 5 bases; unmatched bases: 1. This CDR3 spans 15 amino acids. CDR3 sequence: CASSPRTGDNSPLHF. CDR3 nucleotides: TGTGCCAGCTCACCAAGGACAGGGGATAATTCACCCCTCCACTTT.

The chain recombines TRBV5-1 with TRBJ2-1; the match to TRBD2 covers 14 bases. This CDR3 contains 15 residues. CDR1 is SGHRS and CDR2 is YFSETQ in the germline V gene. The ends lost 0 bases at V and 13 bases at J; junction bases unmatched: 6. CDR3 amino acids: CASSLEGLAGVGQFF. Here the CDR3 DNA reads TGCGCCAGCAGCTTGGAGGGACTAGCGGGAGTGGGTCAGTTCTTC.

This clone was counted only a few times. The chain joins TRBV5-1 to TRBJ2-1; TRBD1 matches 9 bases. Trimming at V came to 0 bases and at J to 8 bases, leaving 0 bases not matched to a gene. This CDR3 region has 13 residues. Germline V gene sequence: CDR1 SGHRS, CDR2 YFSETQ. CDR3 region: CASSLGQGDEQFF. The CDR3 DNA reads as TGCGCCAGCAGCTTGGGACAGGGGGATGAGCAGTTCTTC.

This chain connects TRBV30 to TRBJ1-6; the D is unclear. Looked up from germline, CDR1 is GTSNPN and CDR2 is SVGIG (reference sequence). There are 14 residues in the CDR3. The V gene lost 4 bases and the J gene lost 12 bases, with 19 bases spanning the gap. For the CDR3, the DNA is TGTGCCTGGATGTTGGCAGGTCCGATGGGACCCCTCCACTTT. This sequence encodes CAWMLAGPMGPLHF.

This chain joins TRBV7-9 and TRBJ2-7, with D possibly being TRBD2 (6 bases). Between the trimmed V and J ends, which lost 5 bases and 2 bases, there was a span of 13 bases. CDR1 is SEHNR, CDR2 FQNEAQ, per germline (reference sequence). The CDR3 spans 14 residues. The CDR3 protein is CASSLTGLAYEQYF. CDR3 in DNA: TGTGCCAGCAGCCTTACGGGACTGGCCTACGAGCAGTACTTC.

This chain's CDR3 is CASSQYGSQETQYF. Written as DNA, the CDR3 is TGTGCCAGCAGCCAATACGGGAGTCAAGAGACCCAGTACTTC. The chain combines TRBV7-2 with TRBJ2-5, with D possibly being TRBD2 (6 bases). This CDR3 region has 14 residues. Germline CDR1 is SGHTA and CDR2 is FQGNSA. The V gene lost 5 bases and the J gene lost 2 bases, with 12 bases spanning the gap.

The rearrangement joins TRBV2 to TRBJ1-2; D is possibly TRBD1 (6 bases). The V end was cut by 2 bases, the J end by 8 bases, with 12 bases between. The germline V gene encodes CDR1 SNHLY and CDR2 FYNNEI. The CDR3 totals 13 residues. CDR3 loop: CASSETGSGGYTF. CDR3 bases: TGTGCCAGCAGTGAAACAGGGTCCGGAGGCTACACCTTC.

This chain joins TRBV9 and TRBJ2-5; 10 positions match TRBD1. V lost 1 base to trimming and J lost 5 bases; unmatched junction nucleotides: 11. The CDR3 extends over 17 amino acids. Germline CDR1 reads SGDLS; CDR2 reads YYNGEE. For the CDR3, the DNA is TGTGCCAGCAGCGTAACTTCGGGACAGGGGTTTATGGAGACCCAGTACTTC. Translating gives CASSVTSGQGFMETQYF.

CDR3 bases: TGTGCCAGCAGCTTAGGACAGGGAAGCACAGATACGCAGTATTTT. Its protein product is CASSLGQGSTDTQYF. The genes are TRBV7-8 and TRBJ2-3, with 7 bases aligning to TRBD1. Germline V gives CDR1 SGHVS, CDR2 FQNEAQ. The CDR3 consists of 15 residues. V was clipped by 1 base and J by 0 bases; unmatched bases: 1.

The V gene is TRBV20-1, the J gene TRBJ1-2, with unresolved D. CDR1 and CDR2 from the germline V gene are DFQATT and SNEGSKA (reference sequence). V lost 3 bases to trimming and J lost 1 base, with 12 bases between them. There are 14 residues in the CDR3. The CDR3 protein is CSASLAHHNYGYTF. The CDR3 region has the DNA TGCAGTGCTAGTTTGGCACACCATAACTATGGCTACACCTTC.

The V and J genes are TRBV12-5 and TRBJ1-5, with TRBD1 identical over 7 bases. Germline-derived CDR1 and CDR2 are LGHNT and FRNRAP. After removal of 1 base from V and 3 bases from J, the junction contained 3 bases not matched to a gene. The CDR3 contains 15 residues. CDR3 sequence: CASGLDRGDNQPQHF. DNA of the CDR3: TGTGCTAGTGGTTTGGACAGGGGAGACAATCAGCCCCAGCATTTT.

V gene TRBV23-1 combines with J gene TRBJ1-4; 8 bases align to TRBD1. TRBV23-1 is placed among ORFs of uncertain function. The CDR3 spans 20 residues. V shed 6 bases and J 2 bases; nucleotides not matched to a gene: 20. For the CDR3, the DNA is TGCGCCAGCAGCCTCGGGGGCAGGGGGCTGGTGTCCCGCACTAATGAAAAACTGTTTTTT. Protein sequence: CASSLGGRGLVSRTNEKLFF.

CDR3 DNA sequence: TGTGCCAGCACTAGACTAGCGCAAGAGACCCAGTACTTC. As protein: CASTRLAQETQYF. This chain uses TRBV6-5 with TRBJ2-5; 8 bases map to TRBD2. After removal of 7 bases from V and 2 bases from J, the junction contained 3 bases not matched to a gene. CDR3 length equals 13 residues. From germline, CDR1 is MNHEY and CDR2 SVGAGI.

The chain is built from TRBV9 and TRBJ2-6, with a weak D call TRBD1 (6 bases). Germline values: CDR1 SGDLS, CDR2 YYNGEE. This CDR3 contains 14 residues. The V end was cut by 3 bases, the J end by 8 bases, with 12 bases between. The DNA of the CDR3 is TGTGCCAGCAGCGAGGGACACTTAACCAACGTCCTGACTTTC. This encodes CASSEGHLTNVLTF.

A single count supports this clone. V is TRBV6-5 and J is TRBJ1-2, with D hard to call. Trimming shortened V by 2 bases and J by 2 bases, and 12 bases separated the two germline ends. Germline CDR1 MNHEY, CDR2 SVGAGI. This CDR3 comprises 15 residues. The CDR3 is CASSYRGNRNYGYTF. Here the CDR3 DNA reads TGTGCCAGCAGTTACCGGGGTAATCGGAACTATGGCTACACCTTC.

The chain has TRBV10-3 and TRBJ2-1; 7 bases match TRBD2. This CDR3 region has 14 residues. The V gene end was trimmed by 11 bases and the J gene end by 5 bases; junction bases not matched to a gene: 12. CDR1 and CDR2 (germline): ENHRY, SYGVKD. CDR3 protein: CASGGLAVNNEQFF. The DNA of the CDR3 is TGTGCCTCGGGTGGGCTAGCGGTAAACAATGAGCAGTTCTTC.

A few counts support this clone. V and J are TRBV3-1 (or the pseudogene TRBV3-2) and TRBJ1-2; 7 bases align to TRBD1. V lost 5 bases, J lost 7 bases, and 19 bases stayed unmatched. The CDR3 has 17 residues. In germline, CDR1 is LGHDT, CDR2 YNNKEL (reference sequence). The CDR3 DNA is TGTGCCAGCAGCTCGATATTTTCAGGGGGTTTGCGCCTTGGCTACACCTTC. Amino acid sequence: CASSSIFSGGLRLGYTF.